A single sample is the source of the 7 T cell receptor beta chains below, sequenced in a study of blood T cell repertoires in COVID-19. The method was immunoSEQ multiplex PCR; TCRdb's version includes in-frame clones alone and lacks a portion of them. The profile shows 130,000 or so clones, 88% of them singletons. The sample consisted of peripheral blood. The receptor source for this set is a woman aged 55-69 years with acute or convalescent COVID-19.

This clone is a singleton in its sample. This chain uses TRBV15 with TRBJ2-1; a weak D match, TRBD1 (5 bases). In germline, CDR1 is LNHNV, CDR2 YYDKDF (reference sequence). Deletions cut 4 bases from V and 4 bases from J, with 17 bases between. The CDR3 loop spans 16 amino acids. The CDR3 is CATSKYRTAGYNEQFF. CDR3 bases: TGTGCCACCAGCAAATACAGGACCGCAGGGTACAATGAGCAGTTCTTC. The full variable domain, completed using reference TRBV15 and TRBJ2-1, is DAMVIQNPRYQVTQFGKPVTLSCSQTLNHNVMYWYQQKSSQAPKLLFHYYDKDFNNEADTPDNFQSRRPNTSFCFLDIRSPGLGDTAMYLCATSKYRTAGYNEQFFGPGTRLTVL.

This rearrangement joins TRBV2 to TRBJ2-4, with D possibly being TRBD1 (7 bases). Germline V lookup: CDR1 SNHLY, CDR2 FYNNEI. The CDR3 is 16 residues long. Trimming took 6 bases from V and 1 from J, leaving 16 bases between them. CDR3 DNA: TGTGCCAGCAGACCCAGACAGGGAGGTGCCAAAAACATTCAGTACTTC. It translates to CASRPRQGGAKNIQYF.

The V gene is TRBV12-3 or TRBV12-4, the J gene TRBJ1-2; D unresolved. V shed 3 bases and J shed 2 bases, with 7 bases lying between them. CDR3 length: 13 amino acids. CDR3 loop: CASSFDGNYGYTF. In DNA form, the CDR3 reads TGTGCCAGCAGTTTCGACGGGAACTATGGCTACACCTTC.

The V gene is TRBV5-1, the J gene TRBJ2-3, with D hard to call. V lost 2 bases and J lost 0, with 10 bases in between. Per the germline V gene, CDR1 is SGHRS and CDR2 is YFSETQ. The CDR3 has 15 amino acids. The CDR3: CASSLILGSTDTQYF. The DNA for the CDR3 is TGCGCCAGCAGCTTAATTCTCGGGAGCACAGATACGCAGTATTTT.

The chain combines TRBV3-1 (or the pseudogene TRBV3-2) with TRBJ2-1; maybe TRBD2 (5 bases). CDR1 and CDR2 (germline): LGHDT, YNNKEL (reference sequence). V dropped 4 bases and J dropped 6 bases, with 16 bases sitting between them. The CDR3 length is 15 residues. The CDR3 reads CASSRDPGDINEQFF. CDR3 DNA: TGTGCCAGCAGCCGAGACCCCGGGGATATCAATGAGCAGTTCTTC.

This sequence joins TRBV4-3 and TRBJ2-5, with 8 positions matching TRBD1. The CDR3 covers 15 residues. Germline V gives CDR1 LGHNA, CDR2 YSLEER. Trimming took 1 base from V and 4 from J; bases not matched to a gene: 5. The CDR3 region is CASSQGTGGTETQYF. CDR3 sequence (DNA): TGCGCCAGCAGCCAAGGCACAGGGGGGACAGAGACCCAGTACTTC.

This CDR3 reads CASTGLAGGPETQYF. CDR3 DNA sequence: TGTGCCAGCACGGGGCTAGCGGGGGGGCCGGAGACCCAGTACTTC. The chain is built from TRBV28 and TRBJ2-5; 12 bases fit TRBD2. Germline CDR1 is MDHEN and CDR2 is SYDVKM. The CDR3 runs to 15 residues. J lost 5 bases, V lost 7 bases, and 8 bases had no gene match. The whole variable domain, remainder taken from reference TRBV28 and TRBJ2-5, is DVKVTQSSRYLVKRTGEKVFLECVQDMDHENMFWYRQDPGLGLRLIYFSYDVKMKEKGDIPEGYSVSREKKERFSLILESASTNQTSMYLCASTGLAGGPETQYFGPGTRLLVL.